This T cell receptor (beta chain) was identified in a study of shared clonotypes between healthy human individuals. The junction had 5 bases not matched to a gene; V was cut back by 7 bases and J by 0 bases. Germline lookup yields CDR1 MDHEN and CDR2 SYDVKM. This CDR3 is built from 14 residues. Clones were sequenced by immunoSEQ multiplex PCR, and TCRdb holds only the in-frame ones, with some missing. The sample yields about 1.5 million clones, roughly 98% seen once. Specimen: naive CD4+ T cells sorted from blood. Subset described: CD45RA+ positively selected. The receptor was derived from a man aged 25-45 years in good health. The V gene is TRBV28, the J gene TRBJ2-7; 8 nucleotides align to TRBD2. The CDR3 sequence: CASMAGGSSYEQYF. The CDR3 DNA follows: TGTGCCAGCATGGCGGGAGGCAGCTCCTACGAGCAGTACTTC.